This TCR beta chain is from a study of blood T cell repertoires in COVID-19. Measured with immunoSEQ multiplex PCR; TCRdb has only the in-frame clones, and not every one. The table has fewer than 150,000 clones, about four fifths seen once. CDR1 is KGHSH, CDR2 LQKENI, per germline. The CDR3 sequence is 15 residues long. The V and J ends lost 3 bases and 0 bases respectively, with 11 bases between them. This sequence joins TRBV18 and TRBJ1-1; D might be TRBD1 (5 bases). The TCR sequence derives from a human donor in a cohort sampled during active COVID-19. What was sequenced was peripheral blood. For the CDR3, the DNA is TGTGCCAGCTCACCGGGGGAGGGAGTGAACACTGAAGCTTTCTTT. It yields the protein CASSPGEGVNTEAFF.